What follows are 24 T cell receptor beta chains derived from one specimen sequenced in a study of T cell responses to AZD1222 COVID-19 vaccine. Here immunoSEQ multiplex PCR was the method, and the copy in TCRdb shows in-frame clones only, minus some. In the table there are fewer than 95,000 clones, approximately 90% of which are singletons. Source: peripheral blood, taken 28 days after the second AZD1222 dose. These receptors all stem from an adult who received the AZD1222 COVID-19 vaccine.

The chain carries TRBV5-1 and TRBJ1-2, with D possibly being TRBD1 (5 bases). The CDR3 contains 14 residues. The V and J ends lost 4 bases and 2 bases respectively, with 12 bases between them. Germline CDR1 is SGHRS and CDR2 is YFSETQ. The CDR3 spells CASSPGTENYGYTF. CDR3 nucleotides: TGCGCCAGCAGCCCCGGGACGGAGAACTATGGCTACACCTTC.

This chain connects TRBV27 to TRBJ1-6; no firm D call. Per germline, CDR1 MNHEY and CDR2 SMNVEV (reference sequence). V was cut by 4 bases and J by 0 bases, with 7 bases left in between. The CDR3 consists of 15 residues. CDR3 amino acids: CASSSGSSYNSPLHF. CDR3 DNA sequence: TGTGCCAGCAGTTCGGGAAGCTCCTATAATTCACCCCTCCACTTT.

CDR3 in amino acids: CASSPDWNYGYTF. CDR3 bases: TGTGCCAGTAGTCCGGACTGGAACTATGGCTACACCTTC. The chain combines TRBV19 with TRBJ1-2; D not certain. This CDR3 comprises 13 residues. The V end lost 5 bases, the J end lost 2 bases, and 9 bases lay between the germline ends. Germline loops: CDR1 LNHDA, CDR2 SQIVND (reference sequence).

CDR3 amino acids: CASSQGRSTEAFF. In nucleotides, the CDR3 is TGCGCCAGCAGCCAAGGACGTTCCACTGAAGCTTTCTTT. V usage is TRBV4-1 and J usage is TRBJ1-1, with D unclear. V was trimmed by 1 base and J by 4 bases, leaving 7 bases between them. The CDR3 sequence is 13 residues long. Germline V gives CDR1 MGHRA, CDR2 YSYEKL.

V gene TRBV5-1 combines with J gene TRBJ1-6, with unresolved D. CDR3 length: 14 amino acids. CDR1 and CDR2 from the germline V gene are SGHRS and YFSETQ. V was clipped by 0 bases and J by 7 bases, with 8 bases between them. In nucleotides, the CDR3 is TGCGCCAGCAGCTTGGTGTCTGAGAATTCACCCCTCCACTTT. Translated: CASSLVSENSPLHF.

The chain recombines TRBV10-3 with TRBJ1-1; no definite D call. Trimming removed 8 bases at V and 0 bases at J, with 13 bases between. Germline CDR1 ENHRY, CDR2 SYGVKD. This CDR3 is built from 14 residues. The CDR3 protein is CAIADSMMNTEAFF. Here the CDR3 DNA reads TGTGCCATCGCGGATAGCATGATGAACACTGAAGCTTTCTTT.

There are a few counts of this clone. The rearrangement links TRBV7-9 to TRBJ2-2; D is ambiguous. CDR1 and CDR2 (germline): SEHNR, FQNEAQ (reference sequence). The V gene lost 2 bases and the J gene lost 2 bases, with 6 bases spanning the gap. This CDR3 is 14 amino acids long. CDR3 DNA: TGTGCCAGCAGCTTAAAGTATAACACCGGGGAGCTGTTTTTT. Translated: CASSLKYNTGELFF.

The sample holds one count of this clone. J is TRBJ1-2 and V is TRBV12-5; 7 nucleotides match TRBD1. This CDR3 region has 12 residues. Trimming took 6 bases from V and 8 from J; bases not matched to a gene: 6. Germline V gene sequence: CDR1 LGHNT, CDR2 FRNRAP. DNA for the CDR3: TGTGCTAGTGGAGACAGGGTCTGGGGCTACACCTTC. It is translated as CASGDRVWGYTF. The full variable domain, with the rest looked up from reference TRBV12-5 and TRBJ1-2, is DARVTQTPRHKVTEMGQEVTMRCQPILGHNTVFWYRQTMMQGLELLAYFRNRAPLDDSGMPKDRFSAEMPDATLATLKIQPSEPRDSAVYFCASGDRVWGYTFGSGTRLTVV.

The genes are TRBV10-2 and TRBJ1-1; D possibly corresponds to TRBD1 (6 bases). This CDR3 is built from 14 residues. Germline values: CDR1 WSHSY, CDR2 SAAADI. V gave up 6 bases and J gave up 7 bases, with 18 bases separating them. CDR3 sequence: CASRDQGWRGEAFF. The CDR3 bases are TGCGCCAGCAGAGACCAGGGGTGGAGGGGTGAAGCTTTCTTT.

The V call is TRBV12-3 or TRBV12-4, the J call TRBJ2-7; 11 nucleotides line up with TRBD1. V gave up 6 bases and J gave up 5 bases; unmatched junction bases: 3. The CDR3 extends over 13 amino acids. In DNA form, the CDR3 reads TGTGCCAGCAGCCGGGACAGGGGGGACGAGCAGTACTTC. It is translated as CASSRDRGDEQYF.

The genes are TRBV7-3 and TRBJ2-2; D is uncertain. The CDR3 contains 13 residues. Per the germline V gene, CDR1 is SGHTA and CDR2 is FQGTGA. With 5 bases removed from V and 5 bases from J, the gap between germline ends came to 9 bases. Here the CDR3 DNA reads TGTGCCAGCAGCCCCACTCGAACCGGGGAGCTGTTTTTT. Translated, it gives CASSPTRTGELFF.

The chain recombines TRBV19 with TRBJ2-4; no reliable D call. Germline values: CDR1 LNHDA, CDR2 SQIVND (reference sequence). V was shortened by 2 bases and J by 0 bases, with 11 bases between the two germline ends. CDR3 length equals 16 residues. CDR3 nucleotides: TGTGCCAGTAGTATAACGTCCCAGATAGCCAAAAACATTCAGTACTTC. Translated, it gives CASSITSQIAKNIQYF.

The V gene is TRBV5-1, the J gene TRBJ2-1; 11 bases agree with TRBD1. J lost 7 bases, V lost 5 bases, and 5 bases had no gene match. This CDR3 is built from 14 residues. In germline, CDR1 is SGHRS, CDR2 YFSETQ. CDR3 DNA sequence: TGCGCCAGCAGGGGACAGGGGGTCTTTAATGAGCAGTTCTTC. This gives the protein CASRGQGVFNEQFF.

A single count supports this clone. The chain couples TRBV29-1 to TRBJ1-1; no clear D gene. The V and J ends lost 3 bases and 1 base respectively, with 12 bases between them. Germline values: CDR1 SQVTM, CDR2 ANQGSEA. The CDR3 spans 14 residues. CDR3 bases: TGCAGCGTTGATGGGCGGGCCGGGAACACTGAAGCTTTCTTT. Protein: CSVDGRAGNTEAFF.

The chain has TRBV30 and TRBJ1-5; perhaps TRBD1 as D (6 bases). The CDR3 is 13 amino acids. Between the trimmed V and J ends, which lost 3 bases and 10 bases, there was a span of 16 bases. The germline CDR1 and CDR2 sequences are GTSNPN and SVGIG (reference sequence). CDR3 DNA sequence: TGTGCCTGGAGCGCAGGGGTGGGTCAACCCCAGCATTTT. It encodes CAWSAGVGQPQHF.

The DNA of the CDR3 is TGTGCCGCCGCGGCAGGGGGCATTTATAATTCACCCCTCCACTTT. Its translation is CAAAAGGIYNSPLHF. The rearrangement joins TRBV6-5 to TRBJ1-6, with 8 bases that match TRBD1. The germline CDR1 and CDR2 sequences are MNHEY and SVGAGI. CDR3 size: 15 residues. The ends lost 11 bases at V and 4 bases at J; junction bases unmatched: 10.

The genes are TRBV7-2 and TRBJ2-3, with 7 bases identical to TRBD2. The CDR3 spans 15 residues. The germline CDR1 and CDR2 sequences are SGHTA and FQGNSA. V was pared by 3 bases and J by 0 bases, with 3 bases of the junction left unmatched. CDR3 amino acids: CASSFGGGSTDTQYF. The CDR3 bases are TGTGCCAGCAGCTTTGGGGGGGGAAGCACAGATACGCAGTATTTT.

The gene calls are TRBV5-1 and TRBJ1-1; no firm D call. V lost 3 bases to trimming and J lost 2 bases, with 17 bases between them. The CDR3 has 16 residues. Germline V CDR1 and CDR2: SGHRS, YFSETQ. Here the CDR3 reads CASSWEYNGVNTEAFF. The CDR3 region has the DNA TGCGCCAGCAGCTGGGAATACAATGGGGTAAACACTGAAGCTTTCTTT.

The chain combines TRBV20-1 with TRBJ1-2, with a weak D call TRBD1 (6 bases). The V and J ends lost 5 bases and 8 bases respectively, with 12 bases between them. The CDR3 length is 11 residues. CDR1 is DFQATT, CDR2 SNEGSKA, per germline (reference sequence). The CDR3 DNA sequence: TGCAGTGCTCAACAGGGTAACGGCTACACCTTC. Residues: CSAQQGNGYTF.

The V call is TRBV7-3, the J call TRBJ2-2; D not certain. The ends were cut back, 6 bases at V and 2 bases at J, with 4 bases in the middle. The CDR3 contains 12 residues. Looked up from germline, CDR1 is SGHTA and CDR2 is FQGTGA. The CDR3 bases are TGTGCCAGCAGTTTCAACACCGGGGAGCTGTTTTTT. This sequence encodes CASSFNTGELFF.

J is TRBJ1-1 and V is TRBV29-1; D may be TRBD1 (5 bases). The CDR3 contains 15 residues. With 8 bases removed from V and 1 base from J, the gap between germline ends came to 20 bases. Per germline, CDR1 SQVTM and CDR2 ANQGSEA. The CDR3 nucleotides are TGCAGCCTCGCTATAACGGGGGGGTGGAACACTGAAGCTTTCTTT. It encodes CSLAITGGWNTEAFF.

This rearrangement joins TRBV19 to TRBJ2-2; possibly TRBD1 or TRBD2 for D (6 bases each). CDR3 length: 15 residues. The ends were cut back, 5 bases at V and 7 bases at J, with 17 bases in the middle. CDR1 is LNHDA, CDR2 SQIVND, per germline (reference sequence). The DNA for the CDR3 is TGTGCCAGTAGTCCCAGGCTGGGGGGCATCGGGGAGCTGTTTTTT. This codes for CASSPRLGGIGELFF.

J is TRBJ2-5 and V is TRBV7-9; 7 positions match TRBD1. With 1 base clipped from V and 5 bases from J, the junction kept 7 bases outside the gene matches. Germline CDR1 SEHNR, CDR2 FQNEAQ (reference sequence). The CDR3 length is 15 residues. In nucleotides, the CDR3 is TGTGCCAGCAGCTTAGGGCTAGGGGGCCCGGAGACCCAGTACTTC. Translated: CASSLGLGGPETQYF.

The CDR3 DNA sequence: TGTGCCAGCAGCCAAGGGGATTCTGGGGCCAACGTCCTGACTTTC. Protein sequence: CASSQGDSGANVLTF. The V gene is TRBV14, the J gene TRBJ2-6; D remains ambiguous. The CDR3 has 15 residues. Germline values: CDR1 SGHDN, CDR2 FVKESK. V shed 1 base and J shed 1 base, with 5 bases lying between them. The full variable domain, completed using reference TRBV14 and TRBJ2-6, is EAGVTQFPSHSVIEKGQTVTLRCDPISGHDNLYWYRRVMGKEIKFLLHFVKESKQDESGMPNNRFLAERTGGTYSTLKVQPAELEDSGVYFCASSQGDSGANVLTFGAGSRLTVL.